This TCR beta chain was sequenced during a study of shared clonotypes between healthy human individuals. V lost 1 base to trimming and J lost 4 bases; unmatched junction nucleotides: 7. The CDR3 contains 16 residues. Germline CDR1 and CDR2: SEHNR and FQNEAQ (reference sequence). Profiling relied on immunoSEQ multiplex PCR, and the TCRdb table lists in-frame clones only, not all of them. This sample has some 500,000 clones, with around 79% found just once. Only one count was recorded for this clone. The chain carries TRBV7-9 and TRBJ2-7; TRBD1 matches at 10 bases. The sequence was obtained from a woman between 40 and 55 years old in good health. Some clones in this sample may be carry-over from other donors' samples. The sample was PBMCs. DNA of the CDR3: TGTGCCAGCAGCTTAGAAGTGGGGGACAGGGGATACGAGCAGTACTTC. Encoded protein: CASSLEVGDRGYEQYF.